The 5 T cell receptor beta chains reported below all come from one sample, sequenced in a study of cytomegalovirus exposure and HLA in healthy donors. A multiplex PCR was run with 60 Vbeta primers and 13 Jbeta primers. Sequencing was performed with immunoSEQ multiplex PCR; in TCRdb, only in-frame clones are kept and a portion is missing. This table has roughly 200,000 clones, roughly 80% appearing once. What was sequenced was PBMCs. These receptors were taken from a female donor in good health and CMV-seronegative.

The chain recombines TRBV11-3 with TRBJ2-1; perhaps TRBD1 as D (6 bases). The length of the CDR3 is 13 residues. Germline V gives CDR1 SGHNT, CDR2 YENEEA. V dropped 8 bases and J dropped 6 bases, with 14 bases sitting between them. The CDR3: CASLGATLNEQFF. The DNA of the CDR3 is TGTGCCAGCCTGGGGGCAACCCTCAATGAGCAGTTCTTC.

The chain couples TRBV19 to TRBJ2-5; 7 nucleotides line up with TRBD2. J was trimmed by 5 bases and V by 2 bases; bases with no gene match: 2. This CDR3 is built from 13 residues. From germline, CDR1 is LNHDA and CDR2 SQIVND (reference sequence). CDR3 in amino acids: CASSIREAETQYF. The DNA for the CDR3 is TGTGCCAGTAGTATACGGGAGGCGGAGACCCAGTACTTC.

This chain joins TRBV28 and TRBJ2-1; tentatively, D is TRBD2 (5 bases). The germline gives CDR1 MDHEN, CDR2 SYDVKM. Trimming shortened V by 5 bases and J by 3 bases, and 14 bases separated the two germline ends. The CDR3 is made up of 15 amino acids. CDR3 sequence reads: CASSRGDYYYNEQFF. CDR3 coding DNA: TGTGCCAGCAGTCGGGGTGACTACTACTACAATGAGCAGTTCTTC.

The V and J genes are TRBV7-9 and TRBJ2-7, with D tentatively TRBD2 (5 bases). Trimming removed 5 bases from V and 3 bases from J, with 11 bases in between. The germline V gene encodes CDR1 SEHNR and CDR2 FQNEAQ (reference sequence). CDR3 size: 13 residues. The CDR3 region is CASSLSGVYEQYF. CDR3 DNA: TGTGCCAGCAGCCTTTCCGGGGTCTACGAGCAGTACTTC.

The gene calls are TRBV30 and TRBJ2-7, with 11 bases lining up with TRBD2. This CDR3 is built from 15 residues. The V and J ends lost 0 bases and 3 bases, in that order; junction bases with no gene match: 4. Germline-derived CDR1 and CDR2 are GTSNPN and SVGIG (reference sequence). In DNA, the CDR3 is TGTGCCTGGAGTGTAGGGACTAGCGGTTTCTACGAGCAGTACTTC. It yields the protein CAWSVGTSGFYEQYF. The full variable domain, rest sourced from reference TRBV30 and TRBJ2-7, is SQTIHQWPATLVQPVGSPLSLECTVEGTSNPNLYWYRQAAGRGLQLLFYSVGIGQISSEVPQNLSASRPQDRQFILSSKKLLLSDSGFYLCAWSVGTSGFYEQYFGPGTRLTVT.